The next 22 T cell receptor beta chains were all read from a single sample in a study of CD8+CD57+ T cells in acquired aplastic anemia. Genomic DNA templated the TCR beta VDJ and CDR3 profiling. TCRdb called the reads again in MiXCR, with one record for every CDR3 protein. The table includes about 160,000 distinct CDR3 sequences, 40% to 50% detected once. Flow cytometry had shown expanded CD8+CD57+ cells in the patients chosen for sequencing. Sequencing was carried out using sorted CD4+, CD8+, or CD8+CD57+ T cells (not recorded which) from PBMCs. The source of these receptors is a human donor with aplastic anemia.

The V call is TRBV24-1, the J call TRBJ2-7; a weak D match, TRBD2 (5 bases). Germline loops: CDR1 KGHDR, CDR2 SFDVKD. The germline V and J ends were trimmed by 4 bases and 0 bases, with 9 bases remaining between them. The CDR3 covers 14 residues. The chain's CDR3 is CATSDPGSSYEQYF. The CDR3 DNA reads TGTGCCACCAGTGACCCGGGGAGCTCCTACGAGCAGTACTTC.

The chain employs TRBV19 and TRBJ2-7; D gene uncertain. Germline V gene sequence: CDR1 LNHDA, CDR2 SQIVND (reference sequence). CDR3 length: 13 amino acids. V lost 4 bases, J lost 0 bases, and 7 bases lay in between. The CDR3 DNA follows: TGTGCCAGTAGTACCCGGAACTCCTACGAGCAGTACTTC. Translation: CASSTRNSYEQYF.

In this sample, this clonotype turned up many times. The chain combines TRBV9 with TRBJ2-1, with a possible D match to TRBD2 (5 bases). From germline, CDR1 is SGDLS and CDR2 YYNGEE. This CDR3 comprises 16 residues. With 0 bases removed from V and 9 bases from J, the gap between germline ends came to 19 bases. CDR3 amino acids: CASSVGFGLVTSEQFF. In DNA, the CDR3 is TGTGCCAGCAGCGTAGGGTTTGGTCTAGTTACTAGTGAGCAGTTCTTC.

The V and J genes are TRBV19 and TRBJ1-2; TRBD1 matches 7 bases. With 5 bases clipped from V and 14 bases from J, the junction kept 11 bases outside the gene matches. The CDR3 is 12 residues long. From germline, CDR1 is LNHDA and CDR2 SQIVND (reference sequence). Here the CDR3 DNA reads TGTGCCAGTAGTTTGAGGGACAGTTTACCTACCTTC. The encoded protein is CASSLRDSLPTF. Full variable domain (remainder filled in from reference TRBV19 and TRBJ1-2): DGGITQSPKYLFRKEGQNVTLSCEQNLNHDAMYWYRQDPGQGLRLIYYSQIVNDFQKGDIAEGYSVSREKKESFPLTVTSAQKNPTAFYLCASSLRDSLPTFGSGTRLTVV.

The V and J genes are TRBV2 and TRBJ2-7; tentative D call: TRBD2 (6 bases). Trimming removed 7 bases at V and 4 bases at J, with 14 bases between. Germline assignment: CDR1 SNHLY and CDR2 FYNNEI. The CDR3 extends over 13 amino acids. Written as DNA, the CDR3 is TGTGCCAGCAAGGACGCGGGGCTGTACGAGCAGTACTTC. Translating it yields CASKDAGLYEQYF.

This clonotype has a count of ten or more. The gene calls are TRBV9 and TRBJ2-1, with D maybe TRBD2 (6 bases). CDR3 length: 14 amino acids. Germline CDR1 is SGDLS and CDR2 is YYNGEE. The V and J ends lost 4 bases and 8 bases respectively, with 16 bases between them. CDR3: CASSRDSGRDEQFF. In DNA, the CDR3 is TGTGCCAGCAGCCGGGACTCCGGCCGGGATGAGCAGTTCTTC. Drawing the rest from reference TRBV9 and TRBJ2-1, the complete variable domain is DSGVTQTPKHLITATGQRVTLRCSPRSGDLSVYWYQQSLDQGLQFLIQYYNGEERAKGNILERFSAQQFPDLHSELNLSSLELGDSALYFCASSRDSGRDEQFFGPGTRLTVL.

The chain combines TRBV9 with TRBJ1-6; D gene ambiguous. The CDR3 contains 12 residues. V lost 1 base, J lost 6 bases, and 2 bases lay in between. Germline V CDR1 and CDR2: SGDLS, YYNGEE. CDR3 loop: CASSVFNSPLHF. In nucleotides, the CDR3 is TGTGCCAGCAGCGTATTTAATTCACCCCTCCACTTT.

The CDR3 protein is CASSLGYQSPLHF. The CDR3 DNA is TGTGCCAGCAGCTTAGGATACCAGTCACCCCTCCACTTT. The chain combines TRBV7-9 with TRBJ1-6; D unclear. The V gene's germline CDR1 is SEHNR and CDR2 FQNEAQ (reference sequence). CDR3 size: 13 residues. The V end lost 1 base, the J end lost 10 bases, and 8 bases lay between the germline ends. Looking up the rest from reference TRBV7-9 and TRBJ1-6 gives the full variable domain: DTGVSQNPRHKITKRGQNVTFRCDPISEHNRLYWYRQTLGQGPEFLTYFQNEAQLEKSRLLSDRFSAERPKGSFSTLEIQRTEQGDSAMYLCASSLGYQSPLHFGNGTRLTVT.

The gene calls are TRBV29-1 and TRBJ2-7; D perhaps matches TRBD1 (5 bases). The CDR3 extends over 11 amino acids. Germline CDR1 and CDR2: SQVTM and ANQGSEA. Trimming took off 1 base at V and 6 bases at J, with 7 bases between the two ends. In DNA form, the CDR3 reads TGCAGCGTTGAAGGGGGCCTCGAGCAGTACTTC. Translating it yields CSVEGGLEQYF.

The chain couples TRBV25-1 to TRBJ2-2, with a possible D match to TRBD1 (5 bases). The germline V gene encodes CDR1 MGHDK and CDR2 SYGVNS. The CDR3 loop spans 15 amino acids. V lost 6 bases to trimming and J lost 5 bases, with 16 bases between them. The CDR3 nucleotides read TGTGCCAGCAGCGACCGCCAGGGCTTAACCGGGGAGCTGTTTTTT. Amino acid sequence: CASSDRQGLTGELFF. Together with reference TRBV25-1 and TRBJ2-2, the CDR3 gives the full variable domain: EADIYQTPRYLVIGTGKKITLECSQTMGHDKMYWYQQDPGMELHLIHYSYGVNSTEKGDLSSESTVSRIRTEHFPLTLESARPSHTSQYLCASSDRQGLTGELFFGEGSRLTVL.

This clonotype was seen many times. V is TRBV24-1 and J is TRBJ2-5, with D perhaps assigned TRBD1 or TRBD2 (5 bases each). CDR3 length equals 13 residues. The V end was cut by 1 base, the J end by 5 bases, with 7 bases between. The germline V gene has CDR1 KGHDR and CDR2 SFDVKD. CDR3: CATSDLEGETQYF. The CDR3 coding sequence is TGTGCCACCAGTGATTTAGAGGGGGAGACCCAGTACTTC.

This CDR3 is CASSLAANTQYF. The CDR3, as DNA: TGCGCCAGCAGCTTGGCGGCAAATACGCAGTATTTT. The rearrangement uses TRBV5-1 and TRBJ2-3; D uncertain. The CDR3 is made up of 12 amino acids. Per the germline V gene, CDR1 is SGHRS and CDR2 is YFSETQ. The V end was cut by 0 bases, the J end by 7 bases, with 6 bases between.

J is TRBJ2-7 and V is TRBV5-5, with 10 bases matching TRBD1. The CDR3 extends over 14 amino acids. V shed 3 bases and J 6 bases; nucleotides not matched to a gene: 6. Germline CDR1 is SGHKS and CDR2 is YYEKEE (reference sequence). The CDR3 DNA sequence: TGTGCCAGCAGCTCCGACAGGGGGCTGCGCGAGCAGTACTTC. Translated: CASSSDRGLREQYF.

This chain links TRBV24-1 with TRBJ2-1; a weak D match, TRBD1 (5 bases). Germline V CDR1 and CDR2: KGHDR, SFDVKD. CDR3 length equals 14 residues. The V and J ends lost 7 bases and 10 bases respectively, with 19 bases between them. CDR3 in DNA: TGTGCCACCAGCGGTTGGACAAGCGTCAAAGAGCAGTTCTTC. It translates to CATSGWTSVKEQFF.

The CDR3 sequence is CASSPTGSGYNEQFF. DNA for the CDR3: TGTGCCAGCAGTCCGACGGGTAGCGGATACAATGAGCAGTTCTTC. The rearrangement uses TRBV6-2 or TRBV6-3 and TRBJ2-1, with D perhaps matching TRBD2 (6 bases). This CDR3 has 15 residues. CDR1 is MNHEY, CDR2 SVGEGT, per germline. V was cut by 5 bases and J by 4 bases, with 15 bases left in between.

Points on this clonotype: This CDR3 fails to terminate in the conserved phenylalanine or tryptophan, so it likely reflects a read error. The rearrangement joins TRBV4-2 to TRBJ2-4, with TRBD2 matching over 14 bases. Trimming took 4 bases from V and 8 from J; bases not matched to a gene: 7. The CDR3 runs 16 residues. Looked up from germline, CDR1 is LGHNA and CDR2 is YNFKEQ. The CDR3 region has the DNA TGTGCCAGCAGCCCTAGACTAGCGGGAGGGCAAGACATTCAGTACCTC. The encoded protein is CASSPRLAGGQDIQYL.

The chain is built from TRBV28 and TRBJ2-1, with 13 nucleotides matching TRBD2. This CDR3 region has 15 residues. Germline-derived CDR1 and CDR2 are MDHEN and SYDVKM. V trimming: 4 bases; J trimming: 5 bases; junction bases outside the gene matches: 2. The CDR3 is CASSSGLAGNNEQFF. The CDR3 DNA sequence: TGTGCCAGCAGTTCGGGACTAGCGGGGAACAATGAGCAGTTCTTC.

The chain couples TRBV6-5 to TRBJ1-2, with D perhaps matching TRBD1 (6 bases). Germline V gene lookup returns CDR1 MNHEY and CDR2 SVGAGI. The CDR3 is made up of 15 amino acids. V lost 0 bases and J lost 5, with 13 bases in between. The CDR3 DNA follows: TGTGCCAGCAGTTACTCGGGGGCGAACGGTTATGGCTACACCTTC. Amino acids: CASSYSGANGYGYTF.

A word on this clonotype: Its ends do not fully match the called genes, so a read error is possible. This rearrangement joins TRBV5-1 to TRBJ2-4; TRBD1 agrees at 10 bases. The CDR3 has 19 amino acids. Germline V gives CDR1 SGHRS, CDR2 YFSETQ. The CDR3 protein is CASGHPGTGDPLAKTIQYF. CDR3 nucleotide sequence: TGCGCCAGCGGTCACCCCGGGACAGGGGACCCCCTAGCCAAAACCATTCAGTACTTC.

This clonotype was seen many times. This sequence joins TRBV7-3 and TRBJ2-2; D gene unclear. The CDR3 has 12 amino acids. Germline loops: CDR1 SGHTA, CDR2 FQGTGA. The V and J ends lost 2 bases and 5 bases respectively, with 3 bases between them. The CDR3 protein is CASSLGTGELFF. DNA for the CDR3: TGTGCCAGCAGCTTAGGGACCGGGGAGCTGTTTTTT.

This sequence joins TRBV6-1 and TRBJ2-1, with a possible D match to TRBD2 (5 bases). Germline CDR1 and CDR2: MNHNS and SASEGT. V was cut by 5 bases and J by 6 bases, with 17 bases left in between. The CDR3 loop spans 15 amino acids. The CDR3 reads CASSKAVGVTNEQFF. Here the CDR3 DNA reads TGTGCCAGCAGTAAGGCGGTGGGAGTGACCAATGAGCAGTTCTTC.

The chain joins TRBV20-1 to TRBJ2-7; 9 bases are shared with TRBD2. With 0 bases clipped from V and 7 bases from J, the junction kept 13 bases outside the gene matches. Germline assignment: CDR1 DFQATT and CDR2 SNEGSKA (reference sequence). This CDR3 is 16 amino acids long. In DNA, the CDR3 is TGCAGTGCTAGAGATCCTGGGCTCCTAGCGGGGATTGAGCAGTACTTC. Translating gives CSARDPGLLAGIEQYF.